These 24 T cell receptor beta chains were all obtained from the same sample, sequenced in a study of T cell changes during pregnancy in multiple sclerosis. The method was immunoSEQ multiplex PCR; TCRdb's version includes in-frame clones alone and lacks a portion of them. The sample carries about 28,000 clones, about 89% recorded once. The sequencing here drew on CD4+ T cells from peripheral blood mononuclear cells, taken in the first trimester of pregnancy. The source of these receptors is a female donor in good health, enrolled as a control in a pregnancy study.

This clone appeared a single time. DNA for the CDR3: TGCGCCAGCAGTGAGAGCCTAGCCGGGCAAGAGACCCAGTACTTC. Its protein product is CASSESLAGQETQYF. V and J are TRBV10-1 and TRBJ2-5; possibly TRBD2 for D (5 bases). This CDR3 region has 15 residues. CDR1 is WNHNN, CDR2 SYGVQD, per germline (reference sequence). The V end was cut by 2 bases, the J end by 2 bases, with 12 bases between.

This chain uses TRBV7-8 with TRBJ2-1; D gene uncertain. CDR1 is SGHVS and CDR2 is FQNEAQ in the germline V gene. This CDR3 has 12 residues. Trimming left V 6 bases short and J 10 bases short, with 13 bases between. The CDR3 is CASRGASVEQFF. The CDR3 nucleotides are TGTGCCAGCAGAGGCGCCAGCGTCGAGCAGTTCTTC.

The CDR3 sequence is CASSRLGRGTHLETQYF. DNA for the CDR3: TGTGCCAGCAGCCGATTGGGGCGGGGGACCCACCTAGAGACCCAGTACTTC. This chain links TRBV7-4 with TRBJ2-5; 7 bases line up with TRBD2. The CDR3 length is 17 residues. Germline values: CDR1 SGHVT, CDR2 SQSDAQ. Trimming took 5 bases from V and 4 from J; bases not matched to a gene: 16.

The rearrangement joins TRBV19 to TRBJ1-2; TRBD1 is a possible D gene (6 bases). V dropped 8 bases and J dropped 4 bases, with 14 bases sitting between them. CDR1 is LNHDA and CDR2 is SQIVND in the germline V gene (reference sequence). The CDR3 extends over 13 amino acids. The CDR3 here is CASAGGAGYGYTF. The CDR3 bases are TGTGCCAGTGCTGGGGGGGCCGGCTATGGCTACACCTTC.

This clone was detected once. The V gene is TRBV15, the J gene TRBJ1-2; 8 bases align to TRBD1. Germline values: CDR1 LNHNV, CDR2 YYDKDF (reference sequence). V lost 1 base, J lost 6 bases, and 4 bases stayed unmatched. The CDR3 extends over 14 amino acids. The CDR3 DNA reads TGTGCCACCAGCAGAGGTCCAGGGGGCAATGGCTACACCTTC. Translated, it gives CATSRGPGGNGYTF.

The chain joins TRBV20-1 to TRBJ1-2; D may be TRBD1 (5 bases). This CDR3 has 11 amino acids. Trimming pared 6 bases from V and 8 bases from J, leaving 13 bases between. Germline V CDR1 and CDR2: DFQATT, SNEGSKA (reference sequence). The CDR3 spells CSALGGEGYTF. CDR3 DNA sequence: TGCAGTGCCCTGGGGGGGGAAGGCTACACCTTC.

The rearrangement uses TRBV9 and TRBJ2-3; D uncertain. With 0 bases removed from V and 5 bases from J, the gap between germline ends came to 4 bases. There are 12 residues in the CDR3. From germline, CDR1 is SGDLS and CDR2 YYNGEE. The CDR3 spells CASSVDKDTQYF. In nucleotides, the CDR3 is TGTGCCAGCAGCGTAGACAAAGATACGCAGTATTTT.

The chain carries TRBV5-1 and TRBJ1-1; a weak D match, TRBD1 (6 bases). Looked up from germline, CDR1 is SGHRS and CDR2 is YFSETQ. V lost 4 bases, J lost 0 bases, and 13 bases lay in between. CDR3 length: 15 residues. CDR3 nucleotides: TGCGCCAGCAGCCAGCTGACAGGCATGAACACTGAAGCTTTCTTT. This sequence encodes CASSQLTGMNTEAFF.

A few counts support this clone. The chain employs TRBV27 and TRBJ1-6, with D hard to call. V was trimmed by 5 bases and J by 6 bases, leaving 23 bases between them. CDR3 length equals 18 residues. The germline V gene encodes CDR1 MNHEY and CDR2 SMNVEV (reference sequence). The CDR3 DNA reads TGTGCCAGCAGTGCGCGCCCCAGGCGGGCCGACTTTAATTCACCCCTCCACTTT. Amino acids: CASSARPRRADFNSPLHF.

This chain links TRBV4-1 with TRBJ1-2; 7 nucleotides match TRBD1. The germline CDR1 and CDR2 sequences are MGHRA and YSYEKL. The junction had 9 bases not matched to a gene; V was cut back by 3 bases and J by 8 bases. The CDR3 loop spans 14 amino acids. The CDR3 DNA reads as TGCGCCAGCAGCCACCTGACAGGGTCGGGCGGCTACACCTTC. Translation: CASSHLTGSGGYTF.

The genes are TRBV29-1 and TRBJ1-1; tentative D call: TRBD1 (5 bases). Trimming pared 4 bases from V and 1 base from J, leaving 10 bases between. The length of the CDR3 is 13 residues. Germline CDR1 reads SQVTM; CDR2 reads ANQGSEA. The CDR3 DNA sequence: TGCAGCGTTGGGGGCCCCCGGAACACTGAAGCTTTCTTT. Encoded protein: CSVGGPRNTEAFF.

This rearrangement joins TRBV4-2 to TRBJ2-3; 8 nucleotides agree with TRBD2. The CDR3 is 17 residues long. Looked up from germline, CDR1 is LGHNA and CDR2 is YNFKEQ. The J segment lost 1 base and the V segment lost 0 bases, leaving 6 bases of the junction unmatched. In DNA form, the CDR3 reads TGTGCCAGCAGCCAAGATGGGCGGCGGGGGGGCACAGATACGCAGTATTTT. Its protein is CASSQDGRRGGTDTQYF.

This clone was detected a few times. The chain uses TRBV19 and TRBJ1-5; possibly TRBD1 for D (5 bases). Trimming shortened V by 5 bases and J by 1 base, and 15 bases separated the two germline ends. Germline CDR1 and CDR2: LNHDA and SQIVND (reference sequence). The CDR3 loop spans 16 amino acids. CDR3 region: CASSLAGIMSNQPQHF. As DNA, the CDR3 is TGTGCCAGTAGTTTGGCAGGGATCATGAGCAATCAGCCCCAGCATTTT.

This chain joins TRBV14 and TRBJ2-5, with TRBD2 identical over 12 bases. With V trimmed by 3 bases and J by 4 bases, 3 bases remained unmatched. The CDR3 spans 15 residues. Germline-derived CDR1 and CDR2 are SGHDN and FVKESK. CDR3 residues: CASSHTSGRIETQYF. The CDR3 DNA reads TGTGCCAGCAGCCACACTAGCGGGAGGATAGAGACCCAGTACTTC.

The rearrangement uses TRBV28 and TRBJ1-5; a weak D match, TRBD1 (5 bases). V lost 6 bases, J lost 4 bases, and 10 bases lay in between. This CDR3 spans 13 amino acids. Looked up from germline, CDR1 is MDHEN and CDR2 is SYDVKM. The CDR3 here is CASSLDRNQPQHF. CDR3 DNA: TGTGCCAGCAGCCTAGACAGAAATCAGCCCCAGCATTTT.

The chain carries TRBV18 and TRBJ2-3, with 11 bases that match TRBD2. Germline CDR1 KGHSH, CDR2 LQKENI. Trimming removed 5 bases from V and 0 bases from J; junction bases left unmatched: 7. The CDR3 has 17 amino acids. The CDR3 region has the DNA TGTGCCAGCTCATCGACTAGCGGGGAAGCTAGCACAGATACGCAGTATTTT. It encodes CASSSTSGEASTDTQYF.

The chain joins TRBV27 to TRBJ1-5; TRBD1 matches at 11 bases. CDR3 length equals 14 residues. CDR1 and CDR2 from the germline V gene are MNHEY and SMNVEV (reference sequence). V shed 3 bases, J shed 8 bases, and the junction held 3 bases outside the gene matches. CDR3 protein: CASSFGTGGEPQHF. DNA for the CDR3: TGTGCCAGCAGTTTTGGGACAGGGGGAGAGCCCCAGCATTTT.

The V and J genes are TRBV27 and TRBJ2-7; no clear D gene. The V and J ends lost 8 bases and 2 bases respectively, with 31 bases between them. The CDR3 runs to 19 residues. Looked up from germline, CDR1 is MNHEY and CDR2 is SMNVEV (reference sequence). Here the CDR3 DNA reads TGTGCCAGCTTGATGGGCTTTAGTGCGCCACCGGAATTGACCTACGAGCAGTACTTC. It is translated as CASLMGFSAPPELTYEQYF.

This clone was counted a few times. The CDR3 loop reads CASSYYDRDQETQYF. CDR3 bases: TGCGCCAGCAGCTATTATGACAGGGACCAAGAGACCCAGTACTTC. The rearrangement uses TRBV5-1 and TRBJ2-5; 7 nucleotides match TRBD1. V gave up 3 bases and J gave up 0 bases; unmatched junction bases: 5. The CDR3 contains 15 residues. Looked up from germline, CDR1 is SGHRS and CDR2 is YFSETQ. Complete variable domain (other parts from reference TRBV5-1 and TRBJ2-5): KAGVTQTPRYLIKTRGQQVTLSCSPISGHRSVSWYQQTPGQGLQFLFEYFSETQRNKGNFPGRFSGRQFSNSRSEMNVSTLELGDSALYLCASSYYDRDQETQYFGPGTRLLVL.

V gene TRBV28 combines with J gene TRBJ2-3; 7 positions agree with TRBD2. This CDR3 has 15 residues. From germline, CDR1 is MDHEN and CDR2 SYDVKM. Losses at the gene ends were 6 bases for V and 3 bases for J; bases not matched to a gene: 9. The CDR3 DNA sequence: TGTGCCAGCAGCCTTAGCGGGCCCTTAACAGATACGCAGTATTTT. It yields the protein CASSLSGPLTDTQYF.

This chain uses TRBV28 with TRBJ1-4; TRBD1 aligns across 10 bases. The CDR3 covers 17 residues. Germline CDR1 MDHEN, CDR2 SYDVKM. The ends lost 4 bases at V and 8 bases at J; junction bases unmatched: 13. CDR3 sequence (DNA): TGTGCCAGCAGTTCACCATCATGGACAGGGGGGGGCGAAAAACTGTTTTTT. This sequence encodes CASSSPSWTGGGEKLFF. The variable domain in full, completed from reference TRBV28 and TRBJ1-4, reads DVKVTQSSRYLVKRTGEKVFLECVQDMDHENMFWYRQDPGLGLRLIYFSYDVKMKEKGDIPEGYSVSREKKERFSLILESASTNQTSMYLCASSSPSWTGGGEKLFFGSGTQLSVL.

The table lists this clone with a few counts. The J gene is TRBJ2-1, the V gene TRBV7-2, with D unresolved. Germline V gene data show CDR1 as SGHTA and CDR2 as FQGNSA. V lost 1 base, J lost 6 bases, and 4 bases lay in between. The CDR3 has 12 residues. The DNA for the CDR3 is TGTGCCAGCAGCTTAGACACCAATGAGCAGTTCTTC. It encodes CASSLDTNEQFF.

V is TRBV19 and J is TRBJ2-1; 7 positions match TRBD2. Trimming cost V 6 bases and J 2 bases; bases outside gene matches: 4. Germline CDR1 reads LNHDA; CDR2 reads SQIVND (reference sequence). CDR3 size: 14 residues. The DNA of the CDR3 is TGTGCCAGTAGGGGGGGGACTACCTACAATGAGCAGTTCTTC. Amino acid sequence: CASRGGTTYNEQFF. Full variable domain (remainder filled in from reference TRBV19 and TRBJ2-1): DGGITQSPKYLFRKEGQNVTLSCEQNLNHDAMYWYRQDPGQGLRLIYYSQIVNDFQKGDIAEGYSVSREKKESFPLTVTSAQKNPTAFYLCASRGGTTYNEQFFGPGTRLTVL.

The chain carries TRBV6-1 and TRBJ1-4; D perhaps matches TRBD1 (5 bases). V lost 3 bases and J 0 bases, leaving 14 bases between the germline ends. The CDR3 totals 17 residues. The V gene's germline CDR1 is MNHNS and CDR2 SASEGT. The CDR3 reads CASSDGGVGPTNEKLFF. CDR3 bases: TGTGCCAGCAGTGACGGCGGGGTGGGACCAACTAATGAAAAACTGTTTTTT.